These 24 T cell receptor beta chains originate from one sample sequenced in a study of tumor-infiltrating lymphocytes in primary liver carcinoma. Unsorted bulk tissue (roughly 17-34 mg) underwent RNA and DNA co-extraction. Making TCR beta cDNA involved around 500 ng total RNA and a constant-region primer. Nested multiplex PCR, run for three rounds with slightly modified ARM-PCR, yielded TCR beta libraries. Forward primers for TRBV1-TRBV30 and a C-beta reverse primer served the first two PCR rounds, at roughly 10 cycles each. TCRdb fed the multiplex PCR reads into MiXCR, producing one record per CDR3 protein. Of approximately 20,000 distinct CDR3 sequences in the sample, around 79% were seen once. The sample consisted of liver tumor tissue from sampling region 1. Sample subset: tumor region T1, superior pole. Receptors originate from a woman aged 30 to 39 with primary liver carcinoma and hepatitis B virus infection.

This clonotype was counted a single time. The CDR3 does not close with the conserved phenylalanine or tryptophan, likely indicating a read error. No DNA is shown, since the ends of the CDR3 on it are uncertain; the CDR3 is the one TCRdb lists. The rearrangement uses TRBV5-4 and TRBJ2-3; TRBD2, the D gene given by the table, was not confirmed from the DNA. Per the germline V gene, CDR1 is SGHNT and CDR2 is YYREEE (reference sequence). The CDR3 is 18 amino acids long, termini counted. The CDR3 spells CASSNPAASGSRTNMLYL.

The chain is built from TRBV7-9 and TRBJ2-7; 9 bases align to TRBD2. The CDR3 sequence is 15 residues long. Germline V gives CDR1 SEHNR, CDR2 FQNEAQ (reference sequence). V lost 7 bases, J lost 10 bases, and 17 bases stayed unmatched. The CDR3 is CASNWGLAAPYNQYF. The CDR3 DNA is TGTGCCAGCAACTGGGGACTAGCCGCACCTTACAACCAGTACTTC.

A note on this clonotype: The junction and the germline gene differ at one end; a read error may be behind it. The chain carries TRBV5-8 and TRBJ2-1; TRBD1 agrees at 9 bases. Germline loops: CDR1 SGHTS, CDR2 YDEGEE. The CDR3 totals 13 residues. The CDR3 DNA reads TGTGCCGGCAACTTGGACAGGGGCAATGAGCAATTCTTC. Translation gives CAGNLDRGNEQFF.

For this clonotype: The junction differs from germline at one of its ends, possibly a read error. This chain joins TRBV5-4 and TRBJ1-4, with 7 bases fitting TRBD1. Germline V gives CDR1 SGHNT, CDR2 YYREEE (reference sequence). The CDR3 runs 15 residues. CDR3 in amino acids: CVSSFNRGLNKKPFF. The CDR3 DNA reads as TGTGTCAGCAGCTTCAACAGGGGACTTAATAAAAAACCGTTTTTT.

This chain connects TRBV6-2 or TRBV6-3 to TRBJ1-1; D call uncertain. The CDR3 length is 13 residues. The germline gives CDR1 MNHEY, CDR2 SVGEGT. CDR3 sequence: CASDYQVRTEAFF. Written as DNA, the CDR3 is TGTGCAAGCGATTACCAGGTCCGAACTGAAGCTTTCTTT.

The chain joins TRBV7-9 to TRBJ1-1, with a weak D call TRBD1 (5 bases). This CDR3 is 14 amino acids long. V was cut by 11 bases and J by 3 bases, with 19 bases left in between. CDR1 is SEHNR, CDR2 FQNEAQ, per germline (reference sequence). The DNA for the CDR3 is TGTGCCTGCACAGGTCTCCTGATGGACACTGAAGCTTTCTTT. Its protein product is CACTGLLMDTEAFF.

This clonotype was observed many times. The chain links TRBV24-1 to TRBJ2-1; D is possibly TRBD1 (5 bases). V lost 7 bases and J 1 base, leaving 7 bases between the germline ends. Germline V lookup: CDR1 KGHDR, CDR2 SFDVKD. This CDR3 has 13 residues. The CDR3 region is CATRDTSYNEQFF. The CDR3 DNA follows: TGTGCCACCAGGGACACTTCCTACAATGAGCAGTTCTTC.

Worth noting for this clonotype: Being one base from a much bigger clone, this may be a read error. The V call is TRBV20-1, the J call TRBJ1-2; 7 positions match TRBD1. In germline, CDR1 is DFQATT, CDR2 SNEGSKA (reference sequence). The CDR3 covers 13 residues. CDR3 residues: CSAWDSCNYDYTF. DNA of the CDR3: TGCAGTGCATGGGACAGTTGTAACTATGACTACACCTTC.

This sequence joins TRBV28 and TRBJ2-1; TRBD2 matches at 10 bases. Looked up from germline, CDR1 is MDHEN and CDR2 is SYDVKM. The CDR3 covers 15 residues. The CDR3 is CATLTSAGGLNEQFF. In DNA, the CDR3 is TGTGCTACCCTGACCTCAGCGGGAGGGCTTAATGAGCAGTTCTTC.

This clonotype was recorded once. One end of the junction varies from germline; a read error may be responsible. The V and J genes are TRBV4-3 and TRBJ2-1; D is unclear. In germline, CDR1 is LGHNA, CDR2 YSLEER. CDR3 length: 14 residues. CDR3 DNA: TGTGCCAGCAGCCACACAGAGTTAGTCAATGAGCACTTCTTC. Amino acid sequence: CASSHTELVNEHFF.

This clonotype was found a few times. A single base separates this from a much larger clone, so it may be a read error. The chain combines TRBV28 with TRBJ2-7, with 7 nucleotides matching TRBD1. This CDR3 is 14 amino acids long. Germline trimming cut 7 bases from V and 3 bases from J; bases unmatched to any gene: 9. CDR1 is MDHEN, CDR2 SYDVKM, per germline. The CDR3: CASTKGAWGYEQYF. The DNA for the CDR3 is TGTGCCAGCACCAAGGGGGCATGGGGCTACGAGCAGTACTTC.

V and J are TRBV11-2 and TRBJ1-1; 7 bases line up with TRBD1. This CDR3 region has 16 residues. The germline V gene encodes CDR1 SGHAT and CDR2 FQNNGV. The trim removed 5 bases at V and 4 bases at J, leaving 13 bases unmatched. The CDR3 DNA sequence: TGTGCCAGCAGCGCCACGACAGGGTACATTCGCACTGAAGCTTTCTTT. This codes for CASSATTGYIRTEAFF.

The rearrangement links TRBV5-5 to TRBJ2-1; 7 bases match TRBD2. The germline CDR1 and CDR2 sequences are SGHKS and YYEKEE (reference sequence). CDR3 size: 14 residues. V gave up 0 bases and J gave up 4 bases; unmatched junction bases: 1. In DNA, the CDR3 is TGTGCCAGCAGCTTGGGACTAGCTTACAATGAGCAGTTCTTC. Translation: CASSLGLAYNEQFF.

This clonotype was found a few times. This chain joins TRBV20-1 and TRBJ2-5; possible D gene TRBD2, 5 bases. This CDR3 is 13 amino acids long. The V gene's germline CDR1 is DFQATT and CDR2 SNEGSKA (reference sequence). V lost 5 bases to trimming and J lost 1 base, with 11 bases between them. Here the CDR3 reads CSAPLGSQETQYF. The CDR3 bases are TGCAGTGCTCCGCTTGGGAGCCAAGAGACCCAGTACTTC.

The gene calls are TRBV11-2 and TRBJ1-3, with D possibly being TRBD1 (6 bases). CDR1 and CDR2 from the germline V gene are SGHAT and FQNNGV. The V end lost 4 bases, the J end lost 3 bases, and 22 bases lay between the germline ends. This CDR3 contains 18 residues. The CDR3 protein is CASSSGTTGGSRGNTIYF. The CDR3 DNA sequence: TGTGCCAGCAGCTCGGGAACCACTGGGGGCAGTCGTGGAAACACCATATATTTT. Based on the CDR3 plus reference TRBV11-2 and TRBJ1-3, the full variable domain is EAGVAQSPRYKIIEKRQSVAFWCNPISGHATLYWYQQILGQGPKLLIQFQNNGVVDDSQLPKDRFSAERLKGVDSTLKIQPAKLEDSAVYLCASSSGTTGGSRGNTIYFGEGSWLTVV.

This clonotype has at least ten counts. The CDR3 DNA reads as TGTGCCAGCAGCGCATATCCCTCGCGGGAGGGGCATGAGCAGTTCTTC. Translated, it gives CASSAYPSREGHEQFF. The gene calls are TRBV9 and TRBJ2-1; 9 bases align to TRBD2. The CDR3 is made up of 16 amino acids. The V gene end was trimmed by 3 bases and the J gene end by 8 bases; junction bases not matched to a gene: 12. Germline lookup yields CDR1 SGDLS and CDR2 YYNGEE. Using reference TRBV9 and TRBJ2-1 for the parts outside the CDR3, the full variable domain is DSGVTQTPKHLITATGQRVTLRCSPRSGDLSVYWYQQSLDQGLQFLIQYYNGEERAKGNILERFSAQQFPDLHSELNLSSLELGDSALYFCASSAYPSREGHEQFFGPGTRLTVL.

This sequence joins TRBV5-1 and TRBJ2-7, with D perhaps TRBD1 or TRBD2 (5 bases each). This CDR3 is 14 amino acids long. CDR1 SGHRS and CDR2 YFSETQ come from the germline V gene. V was cut by 5 bases and J by 2 bases, with 14 bases left in between. The DNA for the CDR3 is TGCGCCAGCAGGTTAGTGGGGACCCCCTACGAGCAGTACTTC. It is translated as CASRLVGTPYEQYF.

Worth noting for this clonotype: At one end the junction does not follow the germline gene, possibly because of a read error. The gene calls are TRBV28 and TRBJ2-1, with 8 bases matching TRBD2. This CDR3 has 15 residues. Germline V CDR1 and CDR2: MDHEN, SYDVKM. The CDR3 protein is CASSFVVAGHNEQFF. In DNA form, the CDR3 reads TGTGCCAGCAGTTTCGTGGTAGCGGGACACAATGAGCAATTCTTC.

V and J are TRBV27 and TRBJ1-1; 7 bases match TRBD1. The CDR3 is 16 residues long. Looked up from germline, CDR1 is MNHEY and CDR2 is SMNVEV (reference sequence). With 4 bases clipped from V and 1 base from J, the junction kept 9 bases outside the gene matches. CDR3 coding DNA: TGTGCCAGCAGTTCGGACAGGATCATTGCGAACACTGAAGCTTTCTTT. Translation: CASSSDRIIANTEAFF.

A note on this clonotype: Given the absence of the conserved phenylalanine or tryptophan at the CDR3 end, a read error is likely. This sequence joins TRBV6-6 and TRBJ2-3, with D tentatively TRBD2 (6 bases). Germline assignment: CDR1 MNHNY and CDR2 SVGAGI (reference sequence). CDR3 length: 17 residues. The ends were cut back, 4 bases at V and 11 bases at J, with 28 bases in the middle. The CDR3 DNA reads TGTGCCAGCAGTTCCACCTTAGACCGGGGAGGCCAGAAAGGGCAGTATCCT. Translation gives CASSSTLDRGGQKGQYP.

Notes on this clonotype: A read error is likely, as this CDR3 ends without the conserved phenylalanine or tryptophan. The V gene is TRBV4-3, the J gene TRBJ1-2; D uncertain. This CDR3 contains 14 residues. Germline V gene data show CDR1 as LGHNA and CDR2 as YSLEER. V shed 5 bases and J shed 2 bases, with 12 bases lying between them. CDR3 loop: CASSAESENYGYTL. The CDR3 DNA follows: TGCGCCAGCAGCGCTGAGTCGGAGAACTATGGCTACACCTTA.

Details on this clonotype: The junction shows a germline mismatch at one end, possibly a read error. This chain joins TRBV6-6 and TRBJ1-6; D is uncertain. Germline CDR1 reads MNHNY; CDR2 reads SVGAGI (reference sequence). The CDR3 runs to 14 residues. The CDR3 here is CSSSYTEMDSHLHF. Written as DNA, the CDR3 is TGTTCCAGCAGTTACACAGAAATGGATTCACACCTCCACTTT.

CDR3 sequence: CASSLHLQGFYKQYF. The CDR3 DNA follows: TGTGCCAGCAGTTTGCACCTCCAGGGGTTTTACAAGCAGTACTTC. The V gene is TRBV28, the J gene TRBJ2-7, with D perhaps matching TRBD1 (6 bases). CDR3 length equals 15 residues. The ends were cut back, 3 bases at V and 8 bases at J, with 20 bases in the middle. Germline values: CDR1 MDHEN, CDR2 SYDVKM.

This clonotype is medium-sized within its sample. The chain combines TRBV10-3 with TRBJ2-1; D perhaps matches TRBD2 (5 bases). The CDR3 contains 16 residues. Trimming left V 0 bases short and J 1 base short, with 10 bases between. Looked up from germline, CDR1 is ENHRY and CDR2 is SYGVKD. CDR3 nucleotides: TGTGCCATCAGTGAGTCGATGAGCGGATCCTACAATGAGCAGTTCTTC. Protein product: CAISESMSGSYNEQFF.